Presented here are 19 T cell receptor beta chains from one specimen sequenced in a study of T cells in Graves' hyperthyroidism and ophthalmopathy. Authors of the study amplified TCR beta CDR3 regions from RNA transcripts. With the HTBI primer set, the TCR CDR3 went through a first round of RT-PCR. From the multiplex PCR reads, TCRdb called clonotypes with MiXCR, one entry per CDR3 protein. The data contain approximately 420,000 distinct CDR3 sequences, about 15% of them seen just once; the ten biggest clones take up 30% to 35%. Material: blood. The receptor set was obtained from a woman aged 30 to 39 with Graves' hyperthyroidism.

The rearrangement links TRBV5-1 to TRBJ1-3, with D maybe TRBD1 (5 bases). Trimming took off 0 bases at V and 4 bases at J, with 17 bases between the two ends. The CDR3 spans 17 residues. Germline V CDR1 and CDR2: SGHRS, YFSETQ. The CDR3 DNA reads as TGCGCCAGCAGCTTGGAAGTGCAGGGTTCATCGGGAAACACCATATATTTT. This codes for CASSLEVQGSSGNTIYF.

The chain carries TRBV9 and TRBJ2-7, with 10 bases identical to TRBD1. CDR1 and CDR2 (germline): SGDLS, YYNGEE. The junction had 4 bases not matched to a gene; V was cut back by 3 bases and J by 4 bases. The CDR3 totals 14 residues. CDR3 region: CASSAGTGVYEQYF. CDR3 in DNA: TGTGCCAGCAGCGCCGGGACAGGGGTTTACGAGCAGTACTTC.

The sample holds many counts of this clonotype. The DNA for the CDR3 is TGCGCCAGCAGCCCGACAGCGTTCCCCCCCAACGAGCAGTACTTC. Translation: CASSPTAFPPNEQYF. The V gene is TRBV5-1, the J gene TRBJ2-7; a possible D gene is TRBD1 (5 bases). V was clipped by 4 bases and J by 5 bases, with 19 bases between them. Germline CDR1 reads SGHRS; CDR2 reads YFSETQ. The CDR3 covers 15 residues.

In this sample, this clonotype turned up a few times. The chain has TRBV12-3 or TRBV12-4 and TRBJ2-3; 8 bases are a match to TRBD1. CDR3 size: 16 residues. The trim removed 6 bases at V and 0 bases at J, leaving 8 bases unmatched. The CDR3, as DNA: TGTGCCAGCAGAACCCGACAGGGGCCTAGCACAGATACGCAGTATTTT. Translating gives CASRTRQGPSTDTQYF.

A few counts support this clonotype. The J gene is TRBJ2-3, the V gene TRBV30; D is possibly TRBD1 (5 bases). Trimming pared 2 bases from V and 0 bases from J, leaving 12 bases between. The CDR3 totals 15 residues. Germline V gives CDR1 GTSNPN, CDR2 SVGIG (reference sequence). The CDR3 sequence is CAWSRGSASTDTQYF. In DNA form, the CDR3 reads TGTGCCTGGAGTAGGGGCAGTGCTAGCACAGATACGCAGTATTTT.

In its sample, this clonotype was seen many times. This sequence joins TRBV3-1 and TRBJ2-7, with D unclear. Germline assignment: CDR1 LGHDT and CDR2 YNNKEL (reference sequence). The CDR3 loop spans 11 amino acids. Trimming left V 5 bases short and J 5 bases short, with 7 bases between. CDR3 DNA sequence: TGTGCCAGCAGCAACGGCGACGAGCAGTACTTC. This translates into CASSNGDEQYF.

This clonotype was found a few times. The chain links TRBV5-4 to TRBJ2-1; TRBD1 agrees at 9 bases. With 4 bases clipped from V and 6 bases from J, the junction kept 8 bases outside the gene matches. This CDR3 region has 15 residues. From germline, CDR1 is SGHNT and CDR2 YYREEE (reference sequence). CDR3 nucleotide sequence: TGTGCCAGCAGCCAACCGGGACAGGGAGGCAATGAGCAGTTCTTC. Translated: CASSQPGQGGNEQFF. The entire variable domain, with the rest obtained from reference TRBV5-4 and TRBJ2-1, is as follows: ETGVTQSPTHLIKTRGQQVTLRCSSQSGHNTVSWYQQALGQGPQFIFQYYREEENGRGNFPPRFSGLQFPNYSSELNVNALELDDSALYLCASSQPGQGGNEQFFGPGTRLTVL.

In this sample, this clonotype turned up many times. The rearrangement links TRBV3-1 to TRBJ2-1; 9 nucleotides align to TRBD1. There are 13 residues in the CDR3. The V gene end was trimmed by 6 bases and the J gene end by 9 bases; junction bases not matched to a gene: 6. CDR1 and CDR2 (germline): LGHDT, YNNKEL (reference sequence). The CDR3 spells CASRGQGYVEQFF. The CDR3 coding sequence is TGTGCCAGCAGGGGACAGGGTTATGTTGAGCAGTTCTTC.

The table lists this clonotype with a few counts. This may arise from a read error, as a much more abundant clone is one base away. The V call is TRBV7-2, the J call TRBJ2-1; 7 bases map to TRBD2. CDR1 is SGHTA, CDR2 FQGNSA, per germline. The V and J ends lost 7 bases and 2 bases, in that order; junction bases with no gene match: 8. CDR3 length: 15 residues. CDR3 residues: CASTPWEGPYNEQFF. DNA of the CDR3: TGTGCCAGCACCCCCTGGGAGGGCCCCTACAATGAGCAGTTCTTC.

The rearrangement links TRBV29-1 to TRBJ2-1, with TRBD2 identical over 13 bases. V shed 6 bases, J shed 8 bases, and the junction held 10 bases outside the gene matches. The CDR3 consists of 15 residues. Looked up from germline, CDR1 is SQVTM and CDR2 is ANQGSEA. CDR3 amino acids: CSVSRTSGSLDEQFF. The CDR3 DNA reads TGCAGCGTGAGCCGGACTAGCGGGAGTTTGGATGAGCAGTTCTTC.

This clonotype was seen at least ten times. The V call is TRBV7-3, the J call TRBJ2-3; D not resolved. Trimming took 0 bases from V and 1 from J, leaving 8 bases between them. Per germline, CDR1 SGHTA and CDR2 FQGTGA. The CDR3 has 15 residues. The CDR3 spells CASSLTGVGTDTQYF. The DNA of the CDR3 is TGTGCCAGCAGCTTAACTGGAGTCGGCACAGATACGCAGTATTTT.

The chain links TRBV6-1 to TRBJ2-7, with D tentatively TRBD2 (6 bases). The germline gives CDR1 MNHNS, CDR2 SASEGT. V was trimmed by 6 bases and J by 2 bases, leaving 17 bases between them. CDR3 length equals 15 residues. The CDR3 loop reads CASSLDSGYTYEQYF. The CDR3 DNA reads TGTGCCAGCAGCCTGGATAGCGGTTATACCTACGAGCAGTACTTC.

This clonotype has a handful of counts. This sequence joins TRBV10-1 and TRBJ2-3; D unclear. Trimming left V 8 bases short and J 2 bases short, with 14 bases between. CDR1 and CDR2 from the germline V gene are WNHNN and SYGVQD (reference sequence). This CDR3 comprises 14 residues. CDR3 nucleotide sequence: TGCGCCAGCGCCGGTAGCCGATCCACAGATACGCAGTATTTT. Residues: CASAGSRSTDTQYF.

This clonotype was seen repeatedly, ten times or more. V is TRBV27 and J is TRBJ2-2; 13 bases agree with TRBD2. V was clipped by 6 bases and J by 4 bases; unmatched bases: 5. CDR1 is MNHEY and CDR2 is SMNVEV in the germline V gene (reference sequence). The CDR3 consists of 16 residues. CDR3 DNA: TGTGCCAGCAGACCCGGACTAGCGGGAGTCACCGGGGAGCTGTTTTTT. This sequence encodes CASRPGLAGVTGELFF.

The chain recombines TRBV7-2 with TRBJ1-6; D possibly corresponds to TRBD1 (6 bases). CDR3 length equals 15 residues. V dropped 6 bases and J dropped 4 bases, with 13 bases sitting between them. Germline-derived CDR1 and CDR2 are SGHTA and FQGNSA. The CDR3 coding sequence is TGTGCCAGCAGGCAGACACAGGGTTATAATTCACCCCTCCACTTT. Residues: CASRQTQGYNSPLHF. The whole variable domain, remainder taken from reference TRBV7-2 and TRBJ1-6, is GAGVSQSPSNKVTEKGKDVELRCDPISGHTALYWYRQSLGQGLEFLIYFQGNSAPDKSGLPSDRFSAERTGGSVSTLTIQRTQQEDSAVYLCASRQTQGYNSPLHFGNGTRLTVT.

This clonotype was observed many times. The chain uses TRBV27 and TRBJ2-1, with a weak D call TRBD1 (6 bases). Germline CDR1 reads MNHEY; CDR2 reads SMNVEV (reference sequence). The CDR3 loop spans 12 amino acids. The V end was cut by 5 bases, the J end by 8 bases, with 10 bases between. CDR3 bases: TGTGCCAGCAGTGGACAGTCTTATGAGCAGTTCTTC. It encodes CASSGQSYEQFF.

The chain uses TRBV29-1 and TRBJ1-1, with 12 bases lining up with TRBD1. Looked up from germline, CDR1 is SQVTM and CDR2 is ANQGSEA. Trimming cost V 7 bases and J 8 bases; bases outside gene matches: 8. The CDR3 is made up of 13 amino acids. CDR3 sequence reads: CSGDRGRGSEAFF. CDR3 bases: TGCAGCGGGGACAGGGGGCGAGGTTCAGAAGCTTTCTTT. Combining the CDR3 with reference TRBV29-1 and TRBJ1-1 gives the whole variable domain SAVISQKPSRDICQRGTSLTIQCQVDSQVTMMFWYRQQPGQSLTLIATANQGSEATYESGFVIDKFPISRPNLTFSTLTVSNMSPEDSSIYLCSGDRGRGSEAFFGQGTRLTVV.

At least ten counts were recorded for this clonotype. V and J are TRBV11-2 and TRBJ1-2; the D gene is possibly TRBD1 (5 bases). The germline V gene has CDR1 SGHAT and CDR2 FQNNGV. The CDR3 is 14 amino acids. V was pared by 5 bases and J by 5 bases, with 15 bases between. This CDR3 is CASSPRDFQYGYTF. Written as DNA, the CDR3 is TGTGCCAGCAGCCCTCGGGACTTCCAGTATGGCTACACCTTC.

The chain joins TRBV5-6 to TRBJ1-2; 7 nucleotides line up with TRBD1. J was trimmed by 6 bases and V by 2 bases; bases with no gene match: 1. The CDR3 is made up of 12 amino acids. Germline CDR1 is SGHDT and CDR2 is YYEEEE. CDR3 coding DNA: TGTGCCAGCAGCTTAGACAGGGATGGCTACACCTTC. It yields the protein CASSLDRDGYTF.